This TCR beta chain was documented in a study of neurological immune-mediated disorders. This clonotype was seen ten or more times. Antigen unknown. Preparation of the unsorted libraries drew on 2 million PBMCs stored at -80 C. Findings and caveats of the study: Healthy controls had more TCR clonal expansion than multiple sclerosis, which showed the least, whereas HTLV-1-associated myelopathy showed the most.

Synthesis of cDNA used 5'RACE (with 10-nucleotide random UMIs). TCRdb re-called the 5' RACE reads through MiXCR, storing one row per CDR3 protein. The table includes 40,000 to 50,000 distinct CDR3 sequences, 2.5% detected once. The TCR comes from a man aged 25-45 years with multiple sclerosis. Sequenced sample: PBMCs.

As DNA, the CDR3 is TGCAGTGCTAGTACTAAGGAGGAAAAACTGTTTTTT. It yields the protein CSASTKEEKLFF. The genes are TRBV20-1 and TRBJ1-4; D unresolved. The CDR3 totals 12 residues. Germline lookup yields CDR1 DFQATT and CDR2 SNEGSKA (reference sequence). Trimming took 3 bases from V and 8 from J, leaving 10 bases between them.